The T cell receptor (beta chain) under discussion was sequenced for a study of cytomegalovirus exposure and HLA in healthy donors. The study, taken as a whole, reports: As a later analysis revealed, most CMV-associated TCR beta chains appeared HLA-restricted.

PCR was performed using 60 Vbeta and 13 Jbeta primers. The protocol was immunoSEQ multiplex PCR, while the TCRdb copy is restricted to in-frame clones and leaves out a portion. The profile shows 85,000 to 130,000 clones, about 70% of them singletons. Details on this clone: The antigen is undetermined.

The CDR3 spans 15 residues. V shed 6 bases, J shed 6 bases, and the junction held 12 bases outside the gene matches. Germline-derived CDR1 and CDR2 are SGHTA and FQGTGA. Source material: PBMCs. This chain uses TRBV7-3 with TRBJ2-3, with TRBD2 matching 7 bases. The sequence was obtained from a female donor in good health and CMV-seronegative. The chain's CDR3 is CASSPLGGPGDTQYF. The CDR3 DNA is TGTGCCAGCAGTCCCCTGGGAGGGCCGGGTGATACGCAGTATTTT.